Below are 23 T cell receptor beta chains sequenced from a single sample in a study of human T cells and chemical hapten exposure. The time point here: patch test 2, 6 weeks after DPC sensitization. Described treatment: therapeutic diphenylcyclopropenone sensitization with weekly scalp DPC. Each CDR3 protein gets one entry after TCRdb re-called the RACE reads with MiXCR. The table lists nearly 95,000 distinct CDR3 sequences, approximately 11% of them singletons. This sample comprised whole blood, obtained in connection with sensitization to the hapten diphenylcyclopropenone (DPC). These receptors were collected from a middle-aged man with alopecia areata. Some clones in this sample may be carry-over from other donors' samples.

The chain recombines TRBV6-5 with TRBJ2-7; no reliable D call. Germline CDR1 MNHEY, CDR2 SVGAGI. The CDR3 totals 13 residues. Trimming took off 2 bases at V and 3 bases at J, with 8 bases between the two ends. CDR3 coding DNA: TGTGCCAGCAGTTACGGGTGGCGCTACGAGCAGTACTTC. This translates into CASSYGWRYEQYF.

In its sample, this clonotype was seen a few times. The rearrangement uses TRBV19 and TRBJ1-2; D gene unclear. Germline V gene lookup returns CDR1 LNHDA and CDR2 SQIVND (reference sequence). Between the trimmed V and J ends, which lost 3 bases and 3 bases, there was a span of 11 bases. This CDR3 contains 14 residues. CDR3 sequence (DNA): TGTGCCAGTAGTATGGTCGGGAGTTACTATGGCTACACCTTC. Translated: CASSMVGSYYGYTF.

This clonotype was detected ten times or more. The chain combines TRBV6-1 with TRBJ1-4; D gene unclear. This CDR3 is 16 amino acids long. CDR1 MNHNS and CDR2 SASEGT come from the germline V gene. The V end lost 6 bases, the J end lost 4 bases, and 18 bases lay between the germline ends. In DNA form, the CDR3 reads TGTGCCAGCAGGGCTTCCGCTGGGGTGAATAATGAAAAACTGTTTTTT. As protein: CASRASAGVNNEKLFF.

The sample holds a few counts of this clonotype. The chain joins TRBV24-1 to TRBJ2-3; D could derive from TRBD1 or TRBD2 (5 bases each). The CDR3 totals 18 residues. Germline assignment: CDR1 KGHDR and CDR2 SFDVKD. Trimming took off 6 bases at V and 5 bases at J, with 26 bases between the two ends. The CDR3 is CATSSSEWGSPTGDTQYF. CDR3 sequence (DNA): TGTGCCACCAGTTCCTCCGAATGGGGGAGTCCTACGGGAGATACGCAGTATTTT.

The V and J genes are TRBV27 and TRBJ1-1; TRBD1 might be the D (5 bases). The CDR3 extends over 16 amino acids. The germline V and J ends were trimmed by 1 base and 3 bases, with 15 bases remaining between them. Germline CDR1 is MNHEY and CDR2 is SMNVEV (reference sequence). The CDR3 region is CASSLLWRGGDTEAFF. DNA for the CDR3: TGTGCCAGCAGTTTATTGTGGCGGGGGGGTGACACTGAAGCTTTCTTT.

This chain joins TRBV11-2 and TRBJ1-2, with D tentatively TRBD1 (6 bases). The germline V gene encodes CDR1 SGHAT and CDR2 FQNNGV. Trimming shortened V by 1 base and J by 7 bases, and 10 bases separated the two germline ends. The CDR3 consists of 13 residues. CDR3 protein: CASSLVQGRGYTF. The CDR3 DNA sequence: TGTGCCAGCAGCTTAGTACAGGGTCGTGGCTACACCTTC.

The rearrangement links TRBV28 to TRBJ1-4; D is unresolved. Germline V lookup: CDR1 MDHEN, CDR2 SYDVKM. The CDR3 totals 12 residues. V was pared by 6 bases and J by 8 bases, with 10 bases between. DNA for the CDR3: TGTGCCAGCAGCACTTTAGGAGAAAAACTGTTTTTT. It encodes CASSTLGEKLFF.

This sequence joins TRBV10-3 and TRBJ2-3; TRBD2 aligns across 9 bases. With 6 bases clipped from V and 4 bases from J, the junction kept 8 bases outside the gene matches. The CDR3 loop spans 15 amino acids. Germline CDR1 and CDR2: ENHRY and SYGVKD. CDR3 amino acids: CAIRPTAGGADTQYF. The CDR3 DNA sequence: TGTGCCATCAGGCCCACAGCGGGAGGAGCAGATACGCAGTATTTT.

This clonotype was recorded a few times. The chain couples TRBV18 to TRBJ2-1; the match to TRBD2 covers 10 bases. CDR1 KGHSH and CDR2 LQKENI come from the germline V gene. V lost 3 bases to trimming and J lost 10 bases; unmatched junction nucleotides: 15. The CDR3 is 17 amino acids. The CDR3 spells CASSPSTSGQRRHEQFF. The CDR3 coding sequence is TGTGCCAGCTCACCCTCGACTAGCGGGCAACGGAGGCACGAGCAGTTCTTC.

This chain joins TRBV30 and TRBJ1-2; no reliable D call. This CDR3 comprises 13 residues. Germline lookup yields CDR1 GTSNPN and CDR2 SVGIG (reference sequence). Deletions cut 2 bases from V and 7 bases from J, with 14 bases between. The CDR3 reads CAWSRILVGGYTF. CDR3 sequence (DNA): TGTGCCTGGAGTCGGATCCTTGTTGGTGGCTACACCTTC. The full variable domain, rest sourced from reference TRBV30 and TRBJ1-2, is SQTIHQWPATLVQPVGSPLSLECTVEGTSNPNLYWYRQAAGRGLQLLFYSVGIGQISSEVPQNLSASRPQDRQFILSSKKLLLSDSGFYLCAWSRILVGGYTFGSGTRLTVV.

The chain recombines TRBV6-5 with TRBJ2-7; D tentatively fits TRBD1 or TRBD2 (5 bases each). There are 21 residues in the CDR3. The V end was cut by 6 bases, the J end by 3 bases, with 36 bases between. The germline V gene encodes CDR1 MNHEY and CDR2 SVGAGI. The CDR3 loop is CASRRPNEEGASQRVGYEQYV. CDR3 DNA: TGTGCCAGCAGACGCCCGAATGAGGAAGGGGCGTCCCAGAGGGTAGGCTACGAGCAGTACGTC.

This clonotype was seen more than once but under ten times. The chain uses TRBV7-8 and TRBJ2-3; weak D call: TRBD2 (5 bases). The CDR3 consists of 15 residues. Germline-derived CDR1 and CDR2 are SGHVS and FQNEAQ. The germline V and J ends were trimmed by 5 bases and 3 bases, with 15 bases remaining between them. CDR3 amino acids: CASSPRRGLTDTQYF. The CDR3 coding sequence is TGTGCCAGCAGCCCCCGTAGAGGGCTGACAGATACGCAGTATTTT.

This clonotype was detected ten times or more. The chain is built from TRBV30 and TRBJ1-4; D gene ambiguous. Trimming stripped 4 bases from V and 5 bases from J, with 8 bases between. Germline CDR1 and CDR2: GTSNPN and SVGIG (reference sequence). The CDR3 length is 12 residues. CDR3 amino acids: CAWTLGNEKLFF. DNA for the CDR3: TGTGCCTGGACCTTGGGGAATGAAAAACTGTTTTTT.

This clonotype appeared a few times. The chain employs TRBV7-9 and TRBJ2-1; unclear D gene. The CDR3 runs 13 residues. The V end lost 0 bases, the J end lost 10 bases, and 10 bases lay between the germline ends. CDR1 and CDR2 (germline): SEHNR, FQNEAQ (reference sequence). This chain's CDR3 is CASSLAPGREQFF. Written as DNA, the CDR3 is TGTGCCAGCAGCTTAGCGCCCGGCAGGGAGCAGTTCTTC.

This clonotype has only a few counts. V and J are TRBV7-8 and TRBJ2-5; D is possibly TRBD1 or TRBD2 (5 bases each). This CDR3 is built from 17 residues. The germline gives CDR1 SGHVS, CDR2 FQNEAQ. V was shortened by 0 bases and J by 2 bases, with 16 bases between the two germline ends. The CDR3 bases are TGTGCCAGCAGCTTAGCGCTAAGGGGCGGGCGGCAAGAGACCCAGTACTTC. It codes for CASSLALRGGRQETQYF.

The sample holds a few counts of this clonotype. V and J are TRBV7-2 and TRBJ2-4, with 10 bases matching TRBD2. The CDR3 is made up of 17 amino acids. The V gene end was trimmed by 1 base and the J gene end by 1 base; junction bases not matched to a gene: 4. Germline V CDR1 and CDR2: SGHTA, FQGNSA. Here the CDR3 DNA reads TGTGCCAGCAGCTTAGGGGGACTAGCGAACGCCAAAAACATTCAGTACTTC. This sequence encodes CASSLGGLANAKNIQYF.

This clonotype appeared many times. V and J are TRBV6-6 and TRBJ2-7; D gene ambiguous. Germline lookup yields CDR1 MNHNY and CDR2 SVGAGI (reference sequence). The CDR3 loop spans 13 amino acids. The V and J ends lost 6 bases and 2 bases respectively, with 11 bases between them. CDR3 sequence: CASSGPTPYEQYF. In DNA, the CDR3 is TGTGCCAGCAGCGGACCGACACCCTACGAGCAGTACTTC.

This clonotype turned up a few times. V gene TRBV11-3 combines with J gene TRBJ2-1; TRBD2 matches at 15 bases. Germline loops: CDR1 SGHNT, CDR2 YENEEA. J gave up 5 bases and V 7 bases, and 12 bases lay outside the gene matches. The CDR3 is 18 residues long. The CDR3 region has the DNA TGTGCCAGCACTCCGGGACTAGCGGGAGGAATCCCAGACAATGAGCAGTTCTTC. Amino acids: CASTPGLAGGIPDNEQFF.

The chain has TRBV2 and TRBJ2-7, with D unclear. CDR3 length: 15 residues. The germline V and J ends were trimmed by 2 bases and 1 base, with 12 bases remaining between them. Germline-derived CDR1 and CDR2 are SNHLY and FYNNEI. As DNA, the CDR3 is TGTGCCAGCAGTGAATGGGGTATGAGGTCCTACGAGCAGTACGTC. Protein product: CASSEWGMRSYEQYV.

This clonotype occurred a few times. The V call is TRBV28, the J call TRBJ2-5, with D perhaps matching TRBD1 (7 bases). V lost 3 bases and J 0 bases, leaving 17 bases between the germline ends. Germline CDR1 and CDR2: MDHEN and SYDVKM. CDR3 length: 17 amino acids. DNA for the CDR3: TGTGCCAGCAGTTTTAGCGGTCGGACAGGAGACCAAGAGACCCAGTACTTC. This encodes CASSFSGRTGDQETQYF.

The gene calls are TRBV9 and TRBJ2-3, with 7 bases fitting TRBD2. V lost 0 bases and J lost 3; bases outside the gene matches: 7. The CDR3 contains 16 residues. In germline, CDR1 is SGDLS, CDR2 YYNGEE. The CDR3 loop reads CASSVGAGVITDTQYF. The CDR3 DNA sequence: TGTGCCAGCAGCGTAGGTGCGGGAGTAATTACAGATACGCAGTATTTT.

In nucleotides, the CDR3 is TGTGCCTGGAGCTTCCGGGACAGGGAGAGCTACACCTTC. Translating gives CAWSFRDRESYTF. The chain recombines TRBV30 with TRBJ1-2; 9 nucleotides line up with TRBD1. Losses at the gene ends were 3 bases for V and 9 bases for J; bases not matched to a gene: 8. The CDR3 extends over 13 amino acids. CDR1 is GTSNPN and CDR2 is SVGIG in the germline V gene (reference sequence).

There are a few counts of this clonotype. The rearrangement links TRBV25-1 to TRBJ1-3; D is possibly TRBD1 (5 bases). The ends were cut back, 7 bases at V and 0 bases at J, with 16 bases in the middle. CDR1 MGHDK and CDR2 SYGVNS come from the germline V gene. The CDR3 extends over 16 amino acids. In nucleotides, the CDR3 is TGTGCCAGCACCGGCATGGGGGTCCTCTCTGGAAACACCATATATTTT. Encoded protein: CASTGMGVLSGNTIYF.